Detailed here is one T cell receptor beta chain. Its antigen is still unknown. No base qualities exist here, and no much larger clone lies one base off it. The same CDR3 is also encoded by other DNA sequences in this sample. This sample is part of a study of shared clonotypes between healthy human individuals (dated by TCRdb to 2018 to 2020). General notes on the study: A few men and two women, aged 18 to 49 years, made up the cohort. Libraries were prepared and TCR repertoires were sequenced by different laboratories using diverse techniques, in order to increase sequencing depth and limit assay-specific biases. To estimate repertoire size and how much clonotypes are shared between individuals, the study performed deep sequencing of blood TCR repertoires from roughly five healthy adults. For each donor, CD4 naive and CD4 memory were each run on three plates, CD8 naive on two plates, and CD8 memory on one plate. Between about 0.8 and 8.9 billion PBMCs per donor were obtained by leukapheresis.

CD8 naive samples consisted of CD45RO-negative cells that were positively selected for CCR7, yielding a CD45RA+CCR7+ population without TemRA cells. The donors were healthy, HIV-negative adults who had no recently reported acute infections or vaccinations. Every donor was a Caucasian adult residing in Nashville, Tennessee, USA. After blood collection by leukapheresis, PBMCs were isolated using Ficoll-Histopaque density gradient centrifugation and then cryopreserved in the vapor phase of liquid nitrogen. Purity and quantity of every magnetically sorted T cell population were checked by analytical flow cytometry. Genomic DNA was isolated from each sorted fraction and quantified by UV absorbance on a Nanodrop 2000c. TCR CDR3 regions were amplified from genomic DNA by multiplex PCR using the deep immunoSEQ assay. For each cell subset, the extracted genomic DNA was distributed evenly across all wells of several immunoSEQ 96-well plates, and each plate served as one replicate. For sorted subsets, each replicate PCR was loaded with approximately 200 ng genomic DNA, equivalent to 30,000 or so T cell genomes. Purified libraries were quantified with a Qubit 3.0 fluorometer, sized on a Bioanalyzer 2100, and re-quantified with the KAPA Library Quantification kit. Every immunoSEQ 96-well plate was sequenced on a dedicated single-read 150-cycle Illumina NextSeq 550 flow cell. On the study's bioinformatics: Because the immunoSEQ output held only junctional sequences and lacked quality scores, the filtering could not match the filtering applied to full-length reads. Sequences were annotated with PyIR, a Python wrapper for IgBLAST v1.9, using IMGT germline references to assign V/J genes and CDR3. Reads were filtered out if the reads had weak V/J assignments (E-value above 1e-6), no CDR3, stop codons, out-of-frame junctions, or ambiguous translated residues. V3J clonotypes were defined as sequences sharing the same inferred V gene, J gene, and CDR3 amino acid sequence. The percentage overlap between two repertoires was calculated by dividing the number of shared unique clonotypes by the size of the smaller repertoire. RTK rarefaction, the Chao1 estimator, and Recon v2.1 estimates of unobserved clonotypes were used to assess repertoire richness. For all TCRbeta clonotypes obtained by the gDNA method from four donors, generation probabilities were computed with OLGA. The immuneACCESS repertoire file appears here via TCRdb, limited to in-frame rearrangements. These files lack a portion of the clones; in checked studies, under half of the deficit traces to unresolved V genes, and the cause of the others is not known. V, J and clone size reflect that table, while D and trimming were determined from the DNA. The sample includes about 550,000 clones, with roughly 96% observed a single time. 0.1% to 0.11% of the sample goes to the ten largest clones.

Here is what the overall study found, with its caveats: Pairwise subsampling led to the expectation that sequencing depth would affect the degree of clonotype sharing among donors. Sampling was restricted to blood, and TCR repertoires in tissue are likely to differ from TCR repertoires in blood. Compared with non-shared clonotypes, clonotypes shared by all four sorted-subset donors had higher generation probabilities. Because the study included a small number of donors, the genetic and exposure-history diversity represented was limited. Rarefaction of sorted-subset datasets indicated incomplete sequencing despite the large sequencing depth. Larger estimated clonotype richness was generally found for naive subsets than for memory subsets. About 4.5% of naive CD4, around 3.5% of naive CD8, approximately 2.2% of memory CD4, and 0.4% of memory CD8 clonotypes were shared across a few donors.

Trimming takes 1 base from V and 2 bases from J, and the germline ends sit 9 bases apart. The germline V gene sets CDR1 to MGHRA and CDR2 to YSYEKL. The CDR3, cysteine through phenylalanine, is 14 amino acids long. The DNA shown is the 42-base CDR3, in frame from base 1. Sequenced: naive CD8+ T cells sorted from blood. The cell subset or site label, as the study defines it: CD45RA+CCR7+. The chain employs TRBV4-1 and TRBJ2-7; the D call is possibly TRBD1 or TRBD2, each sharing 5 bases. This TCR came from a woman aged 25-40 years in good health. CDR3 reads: CASSQGGSPYEQYF. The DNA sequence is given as TGCGCCAGCAGCCAAGGGGGGAGCCCCTACGAGCAGTACTTC.